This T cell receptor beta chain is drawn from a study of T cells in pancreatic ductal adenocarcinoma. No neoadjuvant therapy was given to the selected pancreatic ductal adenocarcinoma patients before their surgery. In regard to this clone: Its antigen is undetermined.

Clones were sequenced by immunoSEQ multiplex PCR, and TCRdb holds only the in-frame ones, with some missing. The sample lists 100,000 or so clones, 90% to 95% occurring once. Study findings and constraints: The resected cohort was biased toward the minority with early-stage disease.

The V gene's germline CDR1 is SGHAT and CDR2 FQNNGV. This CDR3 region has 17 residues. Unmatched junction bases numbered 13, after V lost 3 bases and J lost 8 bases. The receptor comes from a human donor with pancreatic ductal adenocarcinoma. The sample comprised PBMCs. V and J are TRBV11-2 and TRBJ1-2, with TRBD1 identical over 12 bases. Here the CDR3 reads CASSFPRGTGGERGYTF. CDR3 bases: TGTGCCAGCAGCTTCCCTAGGGGGACAGGGGGCGAGAGGGGCTACACCTTC.